Listed below are T cell receptor beta chains from one sample, sequenced in a study of T cell clones after liver transplantation. The assay was immunoSEQ multiplex PCR, and TCRdb's table has in-frame clones only and misses some. This table has tens of thousands of clones, roughly 80% appearing once. The sequencing here drew on CD4+ T cells from blood, taken approximately 45 months after liver transplant. These receptors all stem from a human patient who received a liver transplant. Part of the T cell pool may stem from the graft donor. CDR3s include the opening cysteine and the closing phenylalanine or tryptophan. The D gene is left open where the match is weak. Size is stated for part of the rows, as once, few or many counts, or as a class when the clone is expanded.

>NA|TRBD1|TRBV25-1|TRBJ2-5
TGTGCCAGCAGTGGGGACAGGGGGTGGGAGACCCAGTACTTC
CASSGDRGWETQYF
>NA|NA|TRBV6-5|TRBJ1-1
TGTGCCAGCAGTAATGGACAGACCTTCAATCGGGCTTTCTTT
CASSNGQTFNRAFF
>NA|NA|TRBV10-1|TRBJ2-2
TGCGCCAGCAGTGAGTCCGGGACTCTTAACACCGGGGAGCTGTTTTTT
CASSESGTLNTGELFF
>NA|NA|TRBV18|TRBJ2-7
TGTGCCAGCTCACCACGGGGGCAAATTGCCTACGAGCAGTACTTC
CASSPRGQIAYEQYF
>NA|TRBD2|TRBV7-3|TRBJ2-2
TGTGCCAGCAGTCTAAAGATAGGGCGGGGGACCGGGGAGCTGTTTTTT
CASSLKIGRGTGELFF
>NA|NA|TRBV11-2|TRBJ2-7
TGTGCCAGCAGCTTATTGCAGGTCTACTCCTACGAGCAGTACTTC
CASSLLQVYSYEQYF
>few|TRBD2|TRBV5-1|TRBJ2-5
TGCGCCAGCAGCACGGGACTAGCGGGAGGATCGGAGACCCAGTACTTC
CASSTGLAGGSETQYF
>NA|NA|TRBV4-1|TRBJ1-1
TGCGCCAGCAGCCAGGCGCGGATGAACACTGAAGCTTTCTTT
CASSQARMNTEAFF
>NA|NA|TRBV27|TRBJ1-1
TGTGCCAGCAGTTTAAGAGCAAACACTGAAGCTTTCTTT
CASSLRANTEAFF
>NA|TRBD1|TRBV30|TRBJ1-3
TGTGCCTGGAGTGCCGGGACAGGGGGCAGTGGAAACACCATATATTTT
CAWSAGTGGSGNTIYF
>NA|TRBD2|TRBV18|TRBJ2-1
TGTGCCAGCTCACCACAGAGCGGGAGCGCCTACAATGAGCAGTTCTTC
CASSPQSGSAYNEQFF
>NA|NA|TRBV7-2|TRBJ1-2
TGTGCCAGCAGCCTCCCGGGTGGCTACACCTTC
CASSLPGGYTF
>once|NA|TRBV6-1|TRBJ2-2
TGTGCCAGCAGTGAACCCGGGACTCTCACCGGGGAGCTGTTTTTT
CASSEPGTLTGELFF
>NA|NA|TRBV5-4|TRBJ1-1
TGTGCCAGCAGCTTAGGACAGTTTACCAACACTGAAGCTTTCTTT
CASSLGQFTNTEAFF
>NA|NA|TRBV10-3|TRBJ1-5
TGTGCCATCAGTGACGGGCCCCTTAGCAATCAGCCCCAGCATTTT
CAISDGPLSNQPQHF
>once|NA|TRBV2|TRBJ1-2
TGTGCCAGCAGTGAAGCGCTTCAGGGTTTTTTGGGAACTCGGGGATCTGGCTACACCTTC
CASSEALQGFLGTRGSGYTF
>once|TRBD2|TRBV7-2|TRBJ2-1
TGTGCCAGCAGCCGACTAGCGGGAGTAATTGGCGAGCAGTTCTTC
CASSRLAGVIGEQFF
>NA|TRBD2|TRBV6-6|TRBJ2-7
TGTGCCAGCAGTTTTAGCGGGCGTTCCTACGAGCAGTACTTC
CASSFSGRSYEQYF
>NA|NA|TRBV5-1|TRBJ2-3
TGCGCCAGCAGCTCTCTTAGCACAGATACGCAGTATTTT
CASSSLSTDTQYF
>NA|NA|TRBV2|TRBJ1-3
TGTGCCAGCAGTGAAGAGGCGGACACCATATATTTT
CASSEEADTIYF
>NA|NA|TRBV5-1|TRBJ2-4
TGCGCCAGCAGCTTGTCGGAGTTGGGCAAAAACATTCAGTACTTC
CASSLSELGKNIQYF
>NA|NA|TRBV2|TRBJ1-5
TGTGCCAGCAGTGAAGTAGGTGGCTACAATCAGCCCCAGCATTTT
CASSEVGGYNQPQHF
>NA|TRBD1|TRBV4-1|TRBJ2-7
TGCGCCAGCAGCCAAGACGGGACAGGGAGGCTCTACGAGCAGTACTTC
CASSQDGTGRLYEQYF
>NA|TRBD2|TRBV4-3|TRBJ2-1
TGCGCCAGCAGCCAAGATTTAGGGGAGGGTGAGCAGTTCTTC
CASSQDLGEGEQFF
>NA|NA|TRBV14|TRBJ1-2
TGTGCCAGCAGCCAAGATTTCGGCGGGGCGGCCTATGGCTACACCTTC
CASSQDFGGAAYGYTF
>NA|NA|TRBV4-3|TRBJ2-7
TGCGCCAGCAGTAGAGTGGGGGAGCAGTACTTC
CASSRVGEQYF
>NA|NA|TRBV18|TRBJ1-2
TGTGCCAGCTCCGCTGGGGCAGGGCCGAACTATGGCTACACCTTC
CASSAGAGPNYGYTF
>once|TRBD1|TRBV10-2|TRBJ1-1
TGCGCCAGCAGTCGGGACAGGGGCGGTACTGAAGCTTTCTTT
CASSRDRGGTEAFF
>once|TRBD1|TRBV2|TRBJ1-2
TGTGCCAGCAGTAGACTCTTAGGACAGGAGGCGTTCACCTTC
CASSRLLGQEAFTF
>NA|TRBD2|TRBV9|TRBJ2-2
TGTGCCAGCAGCGTTTTACCGGGACTAGCGGGAGGGTCGGACACCGGGGAGCTGTTTTTT
CASSVLPGLAGGSDTGELFF
>NA|NA|TRBV5-5|TRBJ1-5
TGTGCCAGCAGCTTGGGCGCGTCCTGGCCCCAGCATTTT
CASSLGASWPQHF
>once|NA|TRBV28|TRBJ2-7
TGTGCCAGCTTAGGAGGGGGTAGATCCGAGCAGTACTTC
CASLGGGRSEQYF
>once|NA|TRBV5-4|TRBJ1-2
TGTGCCAGCAGCTTGGCCGGATGGGAGTCCGGGGGCTACACCTTC
CASSLAGWESGGYTF
>NA|NA|TRBV7-9|TRBJ1-3
TGTGCCAGCAGCTTAGCTGTAGGACAGCTCTCTGGAAACACCATATATTTT
CASSLAVGQLSGNTIYF
>few|TRBD2|TRBV14|TRBJ2-5
TGTGCCAGCAGCCAATTAGCGGGAGGAACAGAGACCCAGTACTTC
CASSQLAGGTETQYF
>NA|NA|TRBV2|TRBJ1-1
TGTGCCAGCAGCCTCCAGGGCACTGAAGCTTTCTTT
CASSLQGTEAFF
>few|NA|TRBV9|TRBJ2-5
TGTGCCAGCAGCGACCCTCTCCACTTGACAGGGGGGTCTGGTGTAGCGGGGCAAGAGACCCAGTACTTC
CASSDPLHLTGGSGVAGQETQYF
>NA|TRBD2|TRBV19|TRBJ2-1
TGTGCCAGTAGTAGGGGACTAGCGGGAGAGTCGAATGAGCAGTTCTTC
CASSRGLAGESNEQFF
>NA|TRBD1|TRBV18|TRBJ1-3
TGTGCCAGCTCACCGACTGGGACAGGGTCCGGAAACACCATATATTTT
CASSPTGTGSGNTIYF
>few|NA|TRBV4-3|TRBJ2-3
TGCGCCAGCAGCCAGGCGGCCCCGTTTTCCCCGGGCACAGATACGCAGTATTTT
CASSQAAPFSPGTDTQYF
>NA|NA|TRBV5-5|TRBJ2-3
TGTGCCAGCAGCTTAGACTTAACTAGCACAGATACGCAGTATTTT
CASSLDLTSTDTQYF
>NA|TRBD1|TRBV6-1|TRBJ1-5
TGTGCCAGCAGTATGACAGGGATTAGCAATCAGCCCCAGCATTTT
CASSMTGISNQPQHF
>NA|TRBD1|TRBV19|TRBJ2-1
TGTGCCAGTAGTAGGGACAGAGGCTTCAATGAGCAGTTCTTC
CASSRDRGFNEQFF
>NA|NA|TRBV29-1|TRBJ1-5
TGCAGCGTCTCCTCGGACGGTAGCAATCAGCCCCAGCATTTT
CSVSSDGSNQPQHF
>NA|NA|TRBV28|TRBJ2-6
TGTGCCAGCAGTCCCCCAAACTCTGGGGCCAACGTCCTGACTTTC
CASSPPNSGANVLTF
>NA|TRBD2|TRBV11-2|TRBJ2-7
TGTGCCAGCAGCTCTGGACTAGCGGGAGGCGACCCCTCCTACGAGCAGTACTTC
CASSSGLAGGDPSYEQYF
>NA|NA|TRBV19|TRBJ2-5
TGTGCCAGTAGGCGGACCCCGGGATCTGGGGAAGAGACCCAGTACTTC
CASRRTPGSGEETQYF
>NA|NA|TRBV5-1|TRBJ1-5
TGCGCCAGCAGCTCCGGGGACGCCAATCAGCCCCAGCATTTT
CASSSGDANQPQHF
>NA|NA|TRBV11-2|TRBJ2-2
TGTGCCAGCAGCATAAGAGGGTACTTGAACACCGGGGAGCTGTTTTTT
CASSIRGYLNTGELFF
>NA|NA|TRBV5-1|TRBJ2-2
TGCGCCAGCAGCGGGGCCAGGGTCTCCACCGGGGAGCTGTTTTTT
CASSGARVSTGELFF
>NA|NA|TRBV2|TRBJ2-7
TGTGCCAGCAGGGTTGACAGGACCCACGAGCAGTACTTC
CASRVDRTHEQYF